The 27 T cell receptor beta chains given below trace back to one sample, sequenced in a study of CD8 T cells in Susac syndrome. Random hexamers were used to reverse transcribe an amount of about 0.45 to 1 ug RNA. TCRdb re-derived calls from the immunoSEQ multiplex PCR reads in MiXCR, one entry per CDR3 protein. Counted here are around 300,000 distinct CDR3 sequences, 89% occurring once; the ten biggest clones make up more than 0.15%. Sequenced sample: CD8+ T cells from PBMCs. The receptors derive from a human donor with multiple sclerosis.

The V call is TRBV20-1, the J call TRBJ2-7, with D hard to call. CDR1 is DFQATT, CDR2 SNEGSKA, per germline (reference sequence). Between the trimmed V and J ends, which lost 0 bases and 1 base, there was a span of 13 bases. This CDR3 is built from 15 residues. CDR3 DNA sequence: TGCAGTGCTAGAGATGAGCGATATCCGTCCTACGAGCAGTACTTC. This codes for CSARDERYPSYEQYF.

The V and J genes are TRBV13 and TRBJ1-3; D unresolved. V lost 0 bases and J 4 bases, leaving 7 bases between the germline ends. CDR3 length: 14 amino acids. In germline, CDR1 is PRHDT, CDR2 FYEKMQ (reference sequence). This chain's CDR3 is CASSLGGNGNTIYF. The CDR3 region has the DNA TGTGCCAGCAGCTTAGGAGGGAACGGAAACACCATATATTTT.

The V call is TRBV6-2 or TRBV6-3, the J call TRBJ2-7; D unresolved. Looked up from germline, CDR1 is MNHEY and CDR2 is SVGEGT. The CDR3 has 13 residues. V was pared by 7 bases and J by 1 base, with 11 bases between. The CDR3 loop reads CASTGRSSYEQYF. CDR3 nucleotide sequence: TGTGCCAGCACGGGCAGAAGTTCCTACGAGCAGTACTTC.

This clonotype showed up just once. The CDR3 bases are TGCGCCAGCAGCCAAGATTGGGCCACCGGGTACAATGAGCAGTTCTTC. Translation: CASSQDWATGYNEQFF. This sequence joins TRBV4-1 and TRBJ2-1, with D unresolved. V dropped 0 bases and J dropped 4 bases, with 13 bases sitting between them. The CDR3 has 16 amino acids. Per germline, CDR1 MGHRA and CDR2 YSYEKL.

The J gene is TRBJ1-2, the V gene TRBV14; the D is unclear. CDR3 size: 15 residues. Trimming left V 2 bases short and J 5 bases short, with 15 bases between. Germline V gene lookup returns CDR1 SGHDN and CDR2 FVKESK. This CDR3 reads CASSQTRSAGYGYTF. As DNA, the CDR3 is TGTGCCAGCAGCCAAACCAGGAGCGCGGGATATGGCTACACCTTC.

This clonotype showed up just once. The chain has TRBV12-5 and TRBJ2-1, with D perhaps TRBD2 (6 bases). Trimming left V 4 bases short and J 4 bases short, with 11 bases between. The CDR3 sequence is 14 residues long. CDR1 LGHNT and CDR2 FRNRAP come from the germline V gene. In DNA, the CDR3 is TGTGCTAGTGGTTCCCCCGGGGGTTACAATGAGCAGTTCTTC. It is translated as CASGSPGGYNEQFF.

The chain recombines TRBV20-1 with TRBJ2-7, with 10 bases fitting TRBD2. Trimming removed 0 bases from V and 1 base from J; junction bases left unmatched: 3. Germline V lookup: CDR1 DFQATT, CDR2 SNEGSKA (reference sequence). The CDR3 runs 15 residues. The CDR3 DNA is TGCAGTGCTAGAGATAAGGGACTAGCGTCCTACGAGCAGTACTTC. Its translation: CSARDKGLASYEQYF.

The CDR3 loop reads CAWSEFRLAGGSEQYF. In nucleotides, the CDR3 is TGTGCCTGGAGTGAATTCCGCCTAGCGGGGGGTAGCGAGCAGTACTTC. The chain uses TRBV30 and TRBJ2-7; 11 bases are a match to TRBD2. V gave up 1 base and J gave up 6 bases; unmatched junction bases: 11. The germline CDR1 and CDR2 sequences are GTSNPN and SVGIG (reference sequence). There are 16 residues in the CDR3.

CDR3 protein: CSALLGGEAFF. As DNA, the CDR3 is TGCAGCGCTCTTCTCGGGGGTGAAGCTTTCTTT. The chain carries TRBV29-1 and TRBJ1-1; the D gene is possibly TRBD1 (5 bases). The germline V and J ends were trimmed by 7 bases and 7 bases, with 13 bases remaining between them. Germline V gene lookup returns CDR1 SQVTM and CDR2 ANQGSEA. The CDR3 is 11 residues long.

This chain's CDR3 is CASSGGPPGLASYEQYF. The CDR3 nucleotides read TGTGCCAGCAGCGGCGGTCCACCGGGACTAGCCTCCTACGAGCAGTACTTC. V usage is TRBV9 and J usage is TRBJ2-7; 9 bases agree with TRBD2. Germline trimming cut 3 bases from V and 0 bases from J; bases unmatched to any gene: 10. Germline-derived CDR1 and CDR2 are SGDLS and YYNGEE. This CDR3 has 17 amino acids.

The gene calls are TRBV30 and TRBJ2-1; D call uncertain. CDR1 and CDR2 (germline): GTSNPN, SVGIG (reference sequence). Trimming stripped 1 base from V and 6 bases from J, with 16 bases between. This CDR3 spans 15 amino acids. The CDR3 coding sequence is TGTGCCTGGAGTGGCTACAGAACCCTTATCAATGAGCAGTTCTTC. This sequence encodes CAWSGYRTLINEQFF.

V usage is TRBV7-2 and J usage is TRBJ2-2; TRBD2 matches at 11 bases. The CDR3 is 17 amino acids. Trimming cost V 6 bases and J 0 bases; bases outside gene matches: 6. CDR1 SGHTA and CDR2 FQGNSA come from the germline V gene. The CDR3 protein is CASSRLAGSTNTGELFF. DNA for the CDR3: TGTGCCAGCAGTCGACTAGCGGGGAGCACGAACACCGGGGAGCTGTTTTTT.

The V and J genes are TRBV9 and TRBJ2-2, with no clear D. The CDR3 loop spans 14 amino acids. The ends were cut back, 4 bases at V and 4 bases at J, with 11 bases in the middle. CDR1 and CDR2 from the germline V gene are SGDLS and YYNGEE. The CDR3 DNA reads as TGTGCCAGCAGCCCCCCTATCGGCACCGGGGAGCTGTTTTTT. Amino acids: CASSPPIGTGELFF.

The V gene is TRBV28, the J gene TRBJ2-5, with D unresolved. The CDR3 length is 14 residues. V was pared by 6 bases and J by 7 bases, with 18 bases between. Germline V gene lookup returns CDR1 MDHEN and CDR2 SYDVKM. CDR3 sequence: CASRLQALVGTQYF. In DNA form, the CDR3 reads TGTGCCAGCAGGCTCCAGGCGTTAGTCGGGACCCAGTACTTC.

The rearrangement joins TRBV13 to TRBJ2-5; no reliable D call. V lost 5 bases, J lost 2 bases, and 15 bases lay in between. This CDR3 comprises 15 residues. Germline V gene data show CDR1 as PRHDT and CDR2 as FYEKMQ (reference sequence). CDR3 amino acids: CASSLRGIGQETQYF. DNA of the CDR3: TGTGCCAGCAGCCTCCGAGGTATTGGGCAAGAGACCCAGTACTTC.

The chain joins TRBV28 to TRBJ1-4; 8 bases line up with TRBD1. Germline V gives CDR1 MDHEN, CDR2 SYDVKM. The V and J ends lost 4 bases and 3 bases, in that order; junction bases with no gene match: 4. CDR3 length: 15 residues. The CDR3 reads CASSSLTGANEKLFF. In nucleotides, the CDR3 is TGTGCCAGCAGTTCCTTGACAGGGGCTAATGAAAAACTGTTTTTT.

This chain joins TRBV3-1 and TRBJ2-3; 8 positions match TRBD2. This CDR3 spans 17 amino acids. After removal of 4 bases from V and 2 bases from J, the junction contained 11 bases not matched to a gene. Germline V gene lookup returns CDR1 LGHDT and CDR2 YNNKEL (reference sequence). DNA of the CDR3: TGTGCCAGCAGCCCGCCTTTCGGGAGGGCCCCCACAGATACGCAGTATTTT. Residues: CASSPPFGRAPTDTQYF.

The rearrangement links TRBV29-1 to TRBJ2-1, with 9 bases fitting TRBD2. Trimming removed 5 bases from V and 3 bases from J; junction bases left unmatched: 5. The CDR3 has 14 residues. From germline, CDR1 is SQVTM and CDR2 ANQGSEA. In DNA, the CDR3 is TGCAGCGTTCCGAGCGGGGGGAGCTACAATGAGCAGTTCTTC. It translates to CSVPSGGSYNEQFF.

The chain recombines TRBV20-1 with TRBJ2-7, with D possibly matching TRBD2 (6 bases). Germline assignment: CDR1 DFQATT and CDR2 SNEGSKA (reference sequence). The CDR3 spans 14 residues. V was shortened by 2 bases and J by 2 bases, with 13 bases between the two germline ends. In DNA, the CDR3 is TGCAGTGCTAGACAAGGTGGAGGGGCCTACGAGCAGTACTTC. As protein: CSARQGGGAYEQYF.

V gene TRBV4-1 combines with J gene TRBJ2-7; perhaps D is TRBD1 or TRBD2 (5 bases each). The CDR3 is 15 amino acids. V lost 1 base and J 3 bases, leaving 13 bases between the germline ends. The germline CDR1 and CDR2 sequences are MGHRA and YSYEKL. This chain's CDR3 is CASSQARDHIYEQYF. The CDR3 nucleotides are TGCGCCAGCAGCCAAGCCCGGGACCATATCTACGAGCAGTACTTC.

The chain has TRBV7-2 and TRBJ2-1; 7 bases match TRBD2. J gave up 8 bases and V 2 bases, and 15 bases lay outside the gene matches. CDR3 length: 17 amino acids. Germline CDR1 SGHTA, CDR2 FQGNSA. CDR3 nucleotide sequence: TGTACCAGCAGCTTAATCCGGGGGAGGGAGCTCCGCGATGAGCAGTTCTTC. This translates into CTSSLIRGRELRDEQFF.

The V call is TRBV19, the J call TRBJ1-5, with no clear D. V shed 3 bases and J shed 7 bases, with 10 bases lying between them. This CDR3 is built from 13 residues. CDR1 and CDR2 (germline): LNHDA, SQIVND (reference sequence). The CDR3 DNA reads TGTGCCAGTAGTATGTTGGGTATCCAGCCCCAGCATTTT. The encoded protein is CASSMLGIQPQHF.

This chain joins TRBV4-3 and TRBJ2-7; possibly TRBD2 for D (5 bases). Germline values: CDR1 LGHNA, CDR2 YSLEER. The V and J ends lost 0 bases and 3 bases respectively, with 6 bases between them. CDR3 length: 13 residues. CDR3 coding DNA: TGCGCCAGCAGCCAAGAGAGGGTCTACGAGCAGTACTTC. Translating it yields CASSQERVYEQYF.

V is TRBV11-2 and J is TRBJ2-5; D perhaps matches TRBD1 (6 bases). CDR1 is SGHAT, CDR2 FQNNGV, per germline. The CDR3 contains 15 residues. V was shortened by 4 bases and J by 5 bases, with 17 bases between the two germline ends. The CDR3 sequence: CASSYGTGISETQYF. CDR3 nucleotides: TGTGCCAGCAGCTATGGTACAGGGATTTCGGAGACCCAGTACTTC.

The chain has TRBV30 and TRBJ2-1; D possibly matches TRBD1 or TRBD2 (5 bases each). V lost 5 bases and J lost 8, with 19 bases in between. Germline assignment: CDR1 GTSNPN and CDR2 SVGIG (reference sequence). The CDR3 length is 14 residues. In DNA, the CDR3 is TGTGCCTGGGATTCCGGGACCCAGGTCCATGAGCAGTTCTTC. Translation gives CAWDSGTQVHEQFF.

Written as DNA, the CDR3 is TGTGCCACCAGCAGTTCCTGGACAGGGAGCAATGAGCAGTTCTTC. It translates to CATSSSWTGSNEQFF. The chain carries TRBV15 and TRBJ2-1; 8 bases fit TRBD1. The trim removed 3 bases at V and 6 bases at J, leaving 7 bases unmatched. This CDR3 contains 15 residues. The germline V gene encodes CDR1 LNHNV and CDR2 YYDKDF (reference sequence).

The J gene is TRBJ1-2, the V gene TRBV30; 8 nucleotides align to TRBD1. The germline V gene encodes CDR1 GTSNPN and CDR2 SVGIG (reference sequence). The V and J ends lost 8 bases and 7 bases, in that order; junction bases with no gene match: 6. The CDR3 is 11 residues long. CDR3 sequence (DNA): TGTGCCGGGACAGGACCTGGTGGCTACACCTTC. It yields the protein CAGTGPGGYTF.